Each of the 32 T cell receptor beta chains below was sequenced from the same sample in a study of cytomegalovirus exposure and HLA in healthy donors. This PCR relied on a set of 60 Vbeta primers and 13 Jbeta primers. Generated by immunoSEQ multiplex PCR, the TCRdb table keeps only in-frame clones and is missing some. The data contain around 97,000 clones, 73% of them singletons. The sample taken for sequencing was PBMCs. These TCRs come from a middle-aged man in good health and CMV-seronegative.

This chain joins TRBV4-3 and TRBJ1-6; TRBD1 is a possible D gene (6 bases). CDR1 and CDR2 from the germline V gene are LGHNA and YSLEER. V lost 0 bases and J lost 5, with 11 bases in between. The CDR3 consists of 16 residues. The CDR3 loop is CASSQEWTENNSPLHF. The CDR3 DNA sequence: TGCGCCAGCAGCCAAGAATGGACAGAGAATAATTCACCCCTCCACTTT.

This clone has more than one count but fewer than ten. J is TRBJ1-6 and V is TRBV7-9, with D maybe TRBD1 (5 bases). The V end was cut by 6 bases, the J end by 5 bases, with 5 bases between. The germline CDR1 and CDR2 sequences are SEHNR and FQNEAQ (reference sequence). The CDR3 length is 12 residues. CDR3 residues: CASRTDNSPLHF. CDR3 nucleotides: TGTGCCAGCAGGACAGATAATTCACCCCTCCACTTT.

CDR3 bases: TGTGCCAGCAGTGAACAGGGACTAGCGGGGAACCGTCTAAGCTCCTACAATGAGCAGTTCTTC. It is translated as CASSEQGLAGNRLSSYNEQFF. The chain links TRBV6-1 to TRBJ2-1; 13 bases match TRBD2. This CDR3 region has 21 residues. Germline trimming cut 2 bases from V and 0 bases from J; bases unmatched to any gene: 13. CDR1 is MNHNS and CDR2 is SASEGT in the germline V gene.

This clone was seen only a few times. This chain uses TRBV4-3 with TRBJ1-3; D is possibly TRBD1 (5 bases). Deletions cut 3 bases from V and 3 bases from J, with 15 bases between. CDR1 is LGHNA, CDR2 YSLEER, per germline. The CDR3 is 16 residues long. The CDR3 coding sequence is TGCGCCAGCAGCCACACTATCAGGGAGGTTGGAAACACCATATATTTT. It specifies CASSHTIREVGNTIYF.

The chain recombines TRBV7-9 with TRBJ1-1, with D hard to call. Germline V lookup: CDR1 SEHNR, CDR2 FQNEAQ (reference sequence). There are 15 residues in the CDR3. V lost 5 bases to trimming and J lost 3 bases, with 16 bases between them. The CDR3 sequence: CASSRGRVSDTEAFF. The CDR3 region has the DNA TGTGCCAGCAGCCGAGGCCGGGTTTCGGACACTGAAGCTTTCTTT.

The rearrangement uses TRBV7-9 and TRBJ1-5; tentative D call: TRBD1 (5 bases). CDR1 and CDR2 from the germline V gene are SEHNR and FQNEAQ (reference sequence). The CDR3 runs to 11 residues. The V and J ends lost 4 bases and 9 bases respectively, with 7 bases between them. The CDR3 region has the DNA TGTGCCAGCAGCTATAGGGGGCCCCAGCATTTT. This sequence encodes CASSYRGPQHF.

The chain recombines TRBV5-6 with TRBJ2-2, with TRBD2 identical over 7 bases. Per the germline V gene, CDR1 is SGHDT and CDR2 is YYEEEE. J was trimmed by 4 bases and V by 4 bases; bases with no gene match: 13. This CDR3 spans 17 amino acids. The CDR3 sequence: CASSHLLRGRGTGELFF. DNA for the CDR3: TGTGCCAGCAGCCACCTCTTGAGAGGGAGGGGCACCGGGGAGCTGTTTTTT. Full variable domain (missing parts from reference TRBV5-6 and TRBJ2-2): DAGVTQSPTHLIKTRGQQVTLRCSPKSGHDTVSWYQQALGQGPQFIFQYYEEEERQRGNFPDRFSGHQFPNYSSELNVNALLLGDSALYLCASSHLLRGRGTGELFFGEGSRLTVL.

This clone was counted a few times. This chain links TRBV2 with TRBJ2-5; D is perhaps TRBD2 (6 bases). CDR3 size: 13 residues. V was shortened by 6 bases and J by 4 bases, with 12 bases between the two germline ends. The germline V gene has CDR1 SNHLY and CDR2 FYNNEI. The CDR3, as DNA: TGTGCCAGCAGCGGGCGGGGCGGAGAGACCCAGTACTTC. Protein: CASSGRGGETQYF.

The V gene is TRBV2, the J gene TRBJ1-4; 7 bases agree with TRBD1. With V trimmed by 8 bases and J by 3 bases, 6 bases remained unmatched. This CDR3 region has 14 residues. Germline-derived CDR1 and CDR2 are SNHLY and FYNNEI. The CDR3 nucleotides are TGTGCCAGCGGAGAGGGACAGCCTAATGAAAAACTGTTTTTT. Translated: CASGEGQPNEKLFF.

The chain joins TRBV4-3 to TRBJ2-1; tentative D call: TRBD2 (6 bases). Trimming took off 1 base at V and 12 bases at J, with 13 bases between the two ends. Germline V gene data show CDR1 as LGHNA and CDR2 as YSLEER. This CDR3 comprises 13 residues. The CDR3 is CASSQATSTRQFF. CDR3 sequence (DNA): TGCGCCAGCAGCCAAGCGACTAGTACTAGGCAGTTCTTC.

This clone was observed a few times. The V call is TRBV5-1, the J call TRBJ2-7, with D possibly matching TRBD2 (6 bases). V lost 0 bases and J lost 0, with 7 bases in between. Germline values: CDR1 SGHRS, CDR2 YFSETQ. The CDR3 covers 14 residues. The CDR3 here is CASSLAGGSYEQYF. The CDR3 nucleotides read TGCGCCAGCAGCTTGGCCGGGGGCTCCTACGAGCAGTACTTC. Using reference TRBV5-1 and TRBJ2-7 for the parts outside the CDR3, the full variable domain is KAGVTQTPRYLIKTRGQQVTLSCSPISGHRSVSWYQQTPGQGLQFLFEYFSETQRNKGNFPGRFSGRQFSNSRSEMNVSTLELGDSALYLCASSLAGGSYEQYFGPGTRLTVT.

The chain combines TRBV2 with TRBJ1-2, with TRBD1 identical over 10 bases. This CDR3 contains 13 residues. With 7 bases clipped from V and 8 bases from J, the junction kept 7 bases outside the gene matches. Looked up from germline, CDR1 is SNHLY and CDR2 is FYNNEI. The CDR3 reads CASNRQGAEGYTF. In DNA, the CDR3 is TGTGCCAGCAACCGACAGGGGGCGGAAGGCTACACCTTC.

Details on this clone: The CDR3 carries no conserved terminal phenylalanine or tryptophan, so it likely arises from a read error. CDR3 sequence: CASSRTGGTGQPQHV. CDR3 DNA: TGTGCCAGCAGCCGGACAGGGGGCACTGGGCAGCCCCAGCATGTT. The J gene is TRBJ1-5, the V gene TRBV6-5, with 11 bases lining up with TRBD1. V shed 6 bases and J 7 bases; nucleotides not matched to a gene: 8. The germline V gene has CDR1 MNHEY and CDR2 SVGAGI. This CDR3 comprises 15 residues.

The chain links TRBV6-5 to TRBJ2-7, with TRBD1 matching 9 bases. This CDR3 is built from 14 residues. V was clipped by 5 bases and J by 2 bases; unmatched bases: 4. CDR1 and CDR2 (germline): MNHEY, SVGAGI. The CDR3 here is CASSKDRGTYEQYF. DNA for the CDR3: TGTGCCAGCAGTAAGGACAGGGGAACCTACGAGCAGTACTTC.

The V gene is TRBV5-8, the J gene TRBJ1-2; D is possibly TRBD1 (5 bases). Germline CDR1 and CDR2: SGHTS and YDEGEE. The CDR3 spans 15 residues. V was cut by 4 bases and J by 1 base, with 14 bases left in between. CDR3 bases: TGTGCCAGCAGCCTGGAAGGGGTTGTTAACTATGGCTACACCTTC. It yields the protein CASSLEGVVNYGYTF.

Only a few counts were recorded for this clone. The CDR3 bases are TGCGCCAGCAGCATACTAGGCAGGTCGGACTATGGCTACACCTTC. Protein: CASSILGRSDYGYTF. The chain employs TRBV4-1 and TRBJ1-2; no clear D. V was trimmed by 5 bases and J by 3 bases, leaving 16 bases between them. The CDR3 sequence is 15 residues long. In germline, CDR1 is MGHRA, CDR2 YSYEKL.

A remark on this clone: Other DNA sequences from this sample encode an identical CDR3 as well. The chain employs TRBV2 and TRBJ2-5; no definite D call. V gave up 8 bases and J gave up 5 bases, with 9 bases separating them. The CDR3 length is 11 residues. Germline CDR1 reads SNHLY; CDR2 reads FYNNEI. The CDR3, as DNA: TGTGCCAGCGGTAGTGAGGAGACCCAGTACTTC. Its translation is CASGSEETQYF.

CDR3 sequence (DNA): TGCGCCAGCAGCTTGGCCATACAGGCTAACGAGCAGTACTTC. Its protein product is CASSLAIQANEQYF. The chain has TRBV5-1 and TRBJ2-7; tentatively, D is TRBD1 (5 bases). CDR3 length: 14 residues. The V gene's germline CDR1 is SGHRS and CDR2 YFSETQ. V lost 0 bases, J lost 5 bases, and 12 bases lay in between.

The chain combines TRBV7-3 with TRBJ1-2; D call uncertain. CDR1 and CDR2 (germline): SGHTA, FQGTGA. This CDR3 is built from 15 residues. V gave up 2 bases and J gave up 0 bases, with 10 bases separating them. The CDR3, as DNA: TGTGCCAGCAGCTTACTGCCGGGTGCTAACTATGGCTACACCTTC. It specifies CASSLLPGANYGYTF.

CDR3 sequence (DNA): TGTGCCAGTAGCAGCTGGGACAGAAGCAATCAGCCCCAGCATTTT. The encoded protein is CASSSWDRSNQPQHF. The rearrangement uses TRBV19 and TRBJ1-5; 7 bases are shared with TRBD1. The germline CDR1 and CDR2 sequences are LNHDA and SQIVND (reference sequence). The CDR3 has 15 residues. The trim removed 6 bases at V and 1 base at J, leaving 6 bases unmatched.

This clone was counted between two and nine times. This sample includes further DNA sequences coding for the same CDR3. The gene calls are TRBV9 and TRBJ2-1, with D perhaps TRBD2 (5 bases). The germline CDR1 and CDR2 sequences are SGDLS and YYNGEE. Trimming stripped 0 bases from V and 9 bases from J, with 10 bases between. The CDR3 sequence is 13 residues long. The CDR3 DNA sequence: TGTGCCAGCAGCGTAGTAGGTCGGGGTGAGCAGTTCTTC. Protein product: CASSVVGRGEQFF.

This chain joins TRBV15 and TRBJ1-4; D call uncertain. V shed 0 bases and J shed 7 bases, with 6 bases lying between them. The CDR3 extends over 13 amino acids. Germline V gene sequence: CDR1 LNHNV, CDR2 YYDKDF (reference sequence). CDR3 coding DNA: TGTGCCACCAGCAGAGATAGGAGTGAAAAACTGTTTTTT. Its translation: CATSRDRSEKLFF.

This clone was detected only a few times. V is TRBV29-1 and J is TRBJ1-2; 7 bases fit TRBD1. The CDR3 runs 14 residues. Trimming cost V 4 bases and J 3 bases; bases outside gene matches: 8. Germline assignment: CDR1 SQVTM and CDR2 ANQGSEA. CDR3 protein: CSVVAYRGYYGYTF. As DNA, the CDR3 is TGCAGCGTTGTTGCCTACAGGGGCTACTATGGCTACACCTTC.

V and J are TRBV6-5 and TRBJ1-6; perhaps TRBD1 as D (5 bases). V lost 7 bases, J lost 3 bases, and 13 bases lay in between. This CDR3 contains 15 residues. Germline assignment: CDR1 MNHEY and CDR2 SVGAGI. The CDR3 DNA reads TGTGCCAGCAAACTTCAGGGACTCTATAATTCACCCCTCCACTTT. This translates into CASKLQGLYNSPLHF.

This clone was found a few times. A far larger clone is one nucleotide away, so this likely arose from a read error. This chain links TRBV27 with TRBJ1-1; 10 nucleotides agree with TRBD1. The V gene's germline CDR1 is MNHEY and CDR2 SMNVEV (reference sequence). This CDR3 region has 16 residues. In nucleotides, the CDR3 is TGTGCCCGCAGTTCCCCCTTCGGACAGGGGGGAACTGAAGCTTTCTTT. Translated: CARSSPFGQGGTEAFF.

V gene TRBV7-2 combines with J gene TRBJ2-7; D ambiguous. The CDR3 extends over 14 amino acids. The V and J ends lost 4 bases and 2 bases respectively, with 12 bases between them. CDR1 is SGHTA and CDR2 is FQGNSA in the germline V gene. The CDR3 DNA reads TGTGCCAGCAGCTATGACATGGGCCCCTACGAGCAGTACTTC. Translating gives CASSYDMGPYEQYF.

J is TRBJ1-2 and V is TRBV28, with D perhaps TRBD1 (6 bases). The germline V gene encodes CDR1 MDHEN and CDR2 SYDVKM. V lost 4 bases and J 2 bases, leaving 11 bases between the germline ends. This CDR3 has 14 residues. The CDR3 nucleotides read TGTGCCAGCAGTTATTGGGGGCGAAACTATGGCTACACCTTC. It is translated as CASSYWGRNYGYTF.

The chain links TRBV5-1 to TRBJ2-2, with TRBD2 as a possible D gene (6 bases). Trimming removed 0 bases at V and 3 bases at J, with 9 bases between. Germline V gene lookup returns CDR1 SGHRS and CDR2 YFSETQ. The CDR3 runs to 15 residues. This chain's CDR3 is CASSLAWGDTGELFF. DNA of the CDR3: TGCGCCAGCAGCTTGGCCTGGGGGGACACCGGGGAGCTGTTTTTT.

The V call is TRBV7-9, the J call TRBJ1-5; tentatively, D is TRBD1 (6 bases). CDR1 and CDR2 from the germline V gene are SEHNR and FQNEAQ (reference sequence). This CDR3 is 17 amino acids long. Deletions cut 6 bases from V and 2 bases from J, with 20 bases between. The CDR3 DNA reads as TGTGCCAGCAGTCTCGGACAGTTTGAGTTTGGCAATCAGCCCCAGCATTTT. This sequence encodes CASSLGQFEFGNQPQHF.

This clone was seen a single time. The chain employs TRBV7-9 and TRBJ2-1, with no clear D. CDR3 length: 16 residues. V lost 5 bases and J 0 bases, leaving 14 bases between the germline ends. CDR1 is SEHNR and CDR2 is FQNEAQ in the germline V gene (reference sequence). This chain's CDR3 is CASSLSVLSSYNEQFF. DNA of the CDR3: TGTGCCAGCAGCCTCTCGGTCTTGAGCTCCTACAATGAGCAGTTCTTC.

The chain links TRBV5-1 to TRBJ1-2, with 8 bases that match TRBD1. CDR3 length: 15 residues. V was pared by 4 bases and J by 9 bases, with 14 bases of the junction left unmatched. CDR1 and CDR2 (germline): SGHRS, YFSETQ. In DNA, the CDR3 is TGCGCCAGCAGCCTGGGGGGGGCAGGGGGCCACAGCTACACCTTC. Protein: CASSLGGAGGHSYTF.

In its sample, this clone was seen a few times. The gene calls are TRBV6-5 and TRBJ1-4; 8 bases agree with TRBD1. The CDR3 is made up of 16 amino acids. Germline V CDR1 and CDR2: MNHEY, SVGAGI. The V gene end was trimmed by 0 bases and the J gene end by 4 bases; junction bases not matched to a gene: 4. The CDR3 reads CASSYSSGGGNEKLFF. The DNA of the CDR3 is TGTGCCAGCAGTTACTCGTCAGGGGGCGGTAATGAAAAACTGTTTTTT.